Each of the 32 T cell receptor beta chains below was sequenced from the same sample in a study of shared clonotypes between healthy human individuals. Assay: immunoSEQ multiplex PCR; the TCRdb copy retains only in-frame clones and omits some. The table lists 2 million to 2.5 million clones, around 90% of them singletons. Sequencing was done on a sample of naive CD4+ T cells from PBMCs. Subset in this sample: CD45RA+ positively selected. These receptors all come from a man younger than 30 in good health. Some clones in this sample may be carry-over from other donors' samples.

The J gene is TRBJ2-5, the V gene TRBV21-1; no check of the table's D call, TRBD2, against the DNA was made. TRBV21-1 is deemed a pseudogene. This CDR3 comprises 13 residues. The CDR3 protein is CASTLQRRDYQYF. CDR3 sequence (DNA): TGTGCCAGCACCCTTCAAAGAAGAGACTACCAGTACTTC.

This clone was found a few times. The rearrangement uses TRBV6-1 and TRBJ1-5; TRBD1 matches at 12 bases. The CDR3 spans 18 residues. Looked up from germline, CDR1 is MNHNS and CDR2 is SASEGT. J was trimmed by 2 bases and V by 8 bases; bases with no gene match: 13. CDR3 amino acids: CASRGLGTGGWGNQPQHF. CDR3 nucleotide sequence: TGTGCCAGCCGTGGCCTGGGGACAGGGGGCTGGGGCAATCAGCCCCAGCATTTT.

The chain combines TRBV29-1 with TRBJ1-2; D remains ambiguous. The germline CDR1 and CDR2 sequences are SQVTM and ANQGSEA. V lost 7 bases and J 8 bases, leaving 8 bases between the germline ends. This CDR3 contains 9 residues. The CDR3 coding sequence is TGCAGCGGTGGGGAGGGCTACACCTTC. It specifies CSGGEGYTF.

The chain recombines TRBV27 with TRBJ2-5, with 9 positions matching TRBD2. CDR1 and CDR2 (germline): MNHEY, SMNVEV (reference sequence). The CDR3 sequence is 18 residues long. The ends lost 5 bases at V and 4 bases at J; junction bases unmatched: 17. The DNA for the CDR3 is TGTGCCAGCAGTCCTCCCTGGGCAGCGGGAGGAGTTGGAGAGACCCAGTACTTC. Protein: CASSPPWAAGGVGETQYF.

The chain recombines TRBV4-1 with TRBJ2-5, with 12 bases that match TRBD2. The J call is uncertain, as TRBJ2-7 better fits the DNA end. The V gene's germline CDR1 is MGHRA and CDR2 YSYEKL. The CDR3 length is 19 residues. CDR3 residues: CASSLWTSGARYITYEQYF. The DNA of the CDR3 is TGCGCCAGCAGCCTTTGGACTAGCGGGGCCCGGTATATAACCTACGAGCAGTACTTC.

The V and J genes are TRBV19 and TRBJ1-1, with D unclear. Germline V CDR1 and CDR2: LNHDA, SQIVND (reference sequence). V lost 8 bases to trimming and J lost 6 bases, with 19 bases between them. This CDR3 region has 14 residues. Here the CDR3 reads CASRHQVEVSEAFF. CDR3 sequence (DNA): TGTGCCAGTCGACACCAGGTAGAGGTCTCTGAAGCTTTCTTT.

The CDR3 loop is CASRDSGTNYGYTF. The DNA of the CDR3 is TGTGCCAGCAGGGACAGTGGGACTAACTATGGCTACACCTTC. The chain joins TRBV6-1 to TRBJ1-2; maybe TRBD1 (6 bases). Germline loops: CDR1 MNHNS, CDR2 SASEGT. CDR3 size: 14 residues. V was trimmed by 6 bases and J by 0 bases, leaving 11 bases between them.

This sequence joins TRBV7-3 and TRBJ2-7, with TRBD2 matching 8 bases. Germline CDR1 reads SGHTA; CDR2 reads FQGTGA. V dropped 3 bases and J dropped 4; count of bases not matched to a gene: 11. There are 16 residues in the CDR3. The CDR3 spells CASSLSRASGRYEQYF. The CDR3 region has the DNA TGTGCCAGCAGCTTGAGTAGGGCTAGCGGGCGGTACGAGCAGTACTTC.

V usage is TRBV19 and J usage is TRBJ1-4; TRBD1 agrees at 8 bases. CDR3 size: 15 residues. Trimming cost V 5 bases and J 0 bases; bases outside gene matches: 2. Germline V lookup: CDR1 LNHDA, CDR2 SQIVND (reference sequence). The CDR3 DNA follows: TGTGCCAGTAGTGCGGACAGGGCAACTAATGAAAAACTGTTTTTT. Its translation: CASSADRATNEKLFF. The whole variable domain, filled in from reference TRBV19 and TRBJ1-4, reads DGGITQSPKYLFRKEGQNVTLSCEQNLNHDAMYWYRQDPGQGLRLIYYSQIVNDFQKGDIAEGYSVSREKKESFPLTVTSAQKNPTAFYLCASSADRATNEKLFFGSGTQLSVL.

The chain combines TRBV13 with TRBJ2-2, with no clear D. The V end lost 6 bases, the J end lost 6 bases, and 26 bases lay between the germline ends. The V gene's germline CDR1 is PRHDT and CDR2 FYEKMQ (reference sequence). CDR3 length equals 18 residues. The CDR3 DNA follows: TGTGCCAGCAGTCTATTGACGGCCAGACCCTTCAACGCCGGGGAGCTGTTTTTT. Protein sequence: CASSLLTARPFNAGELFF.

This chain connects TRBV28 to TRBJ2-7; D uncertain. V lost 4 bases, J lost 2 bases, and 18 bases lay in between. The CDR3 has 16 amino acids. From germline, CDR1 is MDHEN and CDR2 SYDVKM. CDR3 nucleotides: TGTGCCAGCAGTTCCCCCGGTGAGTCGCGTCCCTACGAGCAGTACTTC. It is translated as CASSSPGESRPYEQYF.

The sample holds a few counts of this clone. The V call is TRBV28, the J call TRBJ1-1, with a weak D call TRBD1 (6 bases). CDR1 and CDR2 (germline): MDHEN, SYDVKM. Trimming stripped 7 bases from V and 7 bases from J, with 19 bases between. The CDR3 totals 14 residues. This CDR3 is CASIGGGTLGEAFF. CDR3 sequence (DNA): TGTGCCAGCATAGGGGGGGGTACCTTGGGTGAAGCTTTCTTT.

This chain uses TRBV6-9 with TRBJ2-7; D remains unclear. Trimming removed 6 bases at V and 7 bases at J, with 16 bases between. CDR1 and CDR2 from the germline V gene are MNHGY and SVAAGI. CDR3 length equals 13 residues. The CDR3 DNA follows: TGTGCCAGCAGACTCATGCTCTGCTGTGAGCAGTACTTC. It encodes CASRLMLCCEQYF.

The table lists this clone with a count of one. The chain carries TRBV19 and TRBJ1-5; D is unresolved. The CDR3 has 14 residues. V lost 7 bases and J lost 0, with 10 bases in between. Germline-derived CDR1 and CDR2 are LNHDA and SQIVND (reference sequence). The CDR3 sequence is CASNTGFSNQPQHF. The CDR3 DNA reads TGTGCCAGTAACACGGGGTTTAGCAATCAGCCCCAGCATTTT.

V usage is TRBV6-4 and J usage is TRBJ1-5, with D perhaps TRBD1 (6 bases). Looked up from germline, CDR1 is MRHNA and CDR2 is SNTAGT. Trimming pared 6 bases from V and 6 bases from J, leaving 15 bases between. This CDR3 has 14 amino acids. The CDR3 is CASSLGGAIQPQHF. CDR3 DNA: TGTGCCAGCAGCCTCGGGGGGGCGATTCAGCCCCAGCATTTT.

J is TRBJ1-2 and V is TRBV5-6; no definite D call. This CDR3 comprises 15 residues. Trimming removed 4 bases at V and 8 bases at J, with 21 bases between. The germline V gene has CDR1 SGHDT and CDR2 YYEEEE. The CDR3 protein is CASSQPTTHAVGYTF. CDR3 sequence (DNA): TGTGCCAGCAGCCAACCGACAACCCATGCTGTGGGCTACACCTTC.

The V call is TRBV7-6, the J call TRBJ2-2, with TRBD2 matching over 7 bases. The CDR3 consists of 16 residues. The germline V gene has CDR1 SGHVS and CDR2 FNYEAQ. After removal of 5 bases from V and 1 base from J, the junction contained 7 bases not matched to a gene. The CDR3 spells CASSPQAGENTGELFF. The CDR3 DNA follows: TGTGCCAGCAGCCCTCAGGCGGGAGAGAACACCGGGGAGCTGTTTTTT.

V is TRBV6-4 and J is TRBJ1-5; D unresolved. Trimming stripped 0 bases from V and 0 bases from J, with 9 bases between. The CDR3 is 16 amino acids. Per germline, CDR1 MRHNA and CDR2 SNTAGT. For the CDR3, the DNA is TGTGCCAGCAGTGACTCGACGCTTTATAGCAATCAGCCCCAGCATTTT. This encodes CASSDSTLYSNQPQHF.

J is TRBJ1-1 and V is TRBV6-5, with unresolved D. Germline V gives CDR1 MNHEY, CDR2 SVGAGI. V lost 2 bases to trimming and J lost 1 base, with 14 bases between them. There are 16 residues in the CDR3. The CDR3 bases are TGTGCCAGCAGTTACCCATATCCGGGAGAGAACACTGAAGCTTTCTTT. Translating it yields CASSYPYPGENTEAFF.

For this clone: The sample holds other DNA sequences that translate to the same CDR3. The chain is built from TRBV6-1 and TRBJ2-5; D is possibly TRBD1 or TRBD2 (6 bases each). Germline loops: CDR1 MNHNS, CDR2 SASEGT. The CDR3 spans 13 residues. The germline V and J ends were trimmed by 8 bases and 1 base, with 11 bases remaining between them. The CDR3 DNA sequence: TGTGCCAGCCGGGGGCAGTTCCAAGAGACCCAGTACTTC. As protein: CASRGQFQETQYF.

The chain recombines TRBV15 with TRBJ1-5, with D possibly being TRBD1 (6 bases). CDR1 is LNHNV, CDR2 YYDKDF, per germline (reference sequence). Trimming took 8 bases from V and 7 from J, leaving 15 bases between them. The CDR3 contains 13 residues. CDR3 sequence (DNA): TGTGCCACCGCGGGGGGGGCTGGACAGCCCCAGCATTTT. Its protein product is CATAGGAGQPQHF. The full variable domain, completed using reference TRBV15 and TRBJ1-5, is DAMVIQNPRYQVTQFGKPVTLSCSQTLNHNVMYWYQQKSSQAPKLLFHYYDKDFNNEADTPDNFQSRRPNTSFCFLDIRSPGLGDTAMYLCATAGGAGQPQHFGDGTRLSIL.

This chain joins TRBV6-5 and TRBJ1-2; no clear D. With 0 bases removed from V and 8 bases from J, the gap between germline ends came to 16 bases. Germline CDR1 reads MNHEY; CDR2 reads SVGAGI. This CDR3 is built from 15 residues. The CDR3 loop reads CASSYSNRAMLGYTF. CDR3 nucleotides: TGTGCCAGCAGTTACTCGAACAGAGCTATGCTCGGCTACACCTTC.

The gene calls are TRBV30 and TRBJ1-4; TRBD1 is a possible D gene (6 bases). CDR3 length equals 12 residues. Trimming removed 4 bases at V and 6 bases at J, with 9 bases between. Per the germline V gene, CDR1 is GTSNPN and CDR2 is SVGIG (reference sequence). CDR3 in amino acids: CAWTPGDEKLFF. The CDR3 DNA follows: TGTGCCTGGACGCCAGGGGATGAAAAACTGTTTTTT. Full variable domain (rest looked up from reference TRBV30 and TRBJ1-4): SQTIHQWPATLVQPVGSPLSLECTVEGTSNPNLYWYRQAAGRGLQLLFYSVGIGQISSEVPQNLSASRPQDRQFILSSKKLLLSDSGFYLCAWTPGDEKLFFGSGTQLSVL.

The V and J genes are TRBV5-4 and TRBJ2-1, with D unclear. V lost 3 bases and J 5 bases, leaving 12 bases between the germline ends. Germline CDR1 is SGHNT and CDR2 is YYREEE (reference sequence). The CDR3 has 14 amino acids. CDR3 loop: CASSSRRVDNEQFF. CDR3 DNA sequence: TGTGCCAGCAGCTCCCGCCGGGTAGACAATGAGCAGTTCTTC.

This chain joins TRBV2 and TRBJ1-1, with no clear D. CDR1 and CDR2 (germline): SNHLY, FYNNEI. Trimming pared 3 bases from V and 2 bases from J, leaving 7 bases between. The CDR3 spans 13 residues. The DNA for the CDR3 is TGTGCCAGCAGTGAGTACGGTAACACTGAAGCTTTCTTT. It encodes CASSEYGNTEAFF.

CDR3 residues: CASSVGGGSGYTF. The DNA of the CDR3 is TGTGCCAGCAGTGTGGGAGGGGGGTCTGGCTACACCTTC. The chain carries TRBV27 and TRBJ1-2; a weak D match, TRBD1 (6 bases). Trimming shortened V by 5 bases and J by 7 bases, and 14 bases separated the two germline ends. This CDR3 is 13 amino acids long. Germline loops: CDR1 MNHEY, CDR2 SMNVEV (reference sequence).

The rearrangement uses TRBV29-1 and TRBJ2-3; D gene unclear. The germline V gene has CDR1 SQVTM and CDR2 ANQGSEA. The CDR3 covers 12 residues. Trimming removed 3 bases at V and 3 bases at J, with 7 bases between. The CDR3 DNA follows: TGCAGCGTTGACCAGGCAACAGATACGCAGTATTTT. Its protein product is CSVDQATDTQYF.

The V call is TRBV28, the J call TRBJ1-1, with D perhaps matching TRBD1 (5 bases). V was cut by 2 bases and J by 1 base, with 26 bases left in between. The germline V gene has CDR1 MDHEN and CDR2 SYDVKM. This CDR3 region has 20 residues. The chain's CDR3 is CASSLRPQAVGGLGNTEAFF. The CDR3 DNA is TGTGCCAGCAGTTTACGGCCCCAGGCCGTCGGGGGATTGGGGAACACTGAAGCTTTCTTT.

V and J are TRBV6-5 and TRBJ2-7; the D gene could be TRBD1 or TRBD2 (7 bases each). Trimming stripped 0 bases from V and 2 bases from J, with 14 bases between. The CDR3 sequence is 16 residues long. The germline CDR1 and CDR2 sequences are MNHEY and SVGAGI. The CDR3 DNA follows: TGTGCCAGCAGTTACTCGAAGGCAGGGGGGGCCTACGAGCAGTACTTC. Encoded protein: CASSYSKAGGAYEQYF.

This sequence joins TRBV19 and TRBJ2-2; 8 nucleotides line up with TRBD1. The CDR3 has 17 residues. The V segment lost 3 bases and the J segment 5 bases; nucleotides outside the gene matches: 11. Germline CDR1 LNHDA, CDR2 SQIVND (reference sequence). The chain's CDR3 is CASSMNPGRGRTGELFF. The DNA of the CDR3 is TGTGCCAGTAGTATGAATCCCGGCAGGGGGCGAACCGGGGAGCTGTTTTTT.

This chain uses TRBV11-2 with TRBJ1-4; tentative D call: TRBD1 (6 bases). Trimming cost V 5 bases and J 8 bases, with 15 bases left between them. This CDR3 comprises 14 residues. Looked up from germline, CDR1 is SGHAT and CDR2 is FQNNGV. For the CDR3, the DNA is TGTGCCAGCAGCCCGGGCAGGGGAGGCGAAAAACTGTTTTTT. This sequence encodes CASSPGRGGEKLFF.

V usage is TRBV30 and J usage is TRBJ1-4; D remains ambiguous. V was trimmed by 2 bases and J by 7 bases, leaving 17 bases between them. Germline CDR1 and CDR2: GTSNPN and SVGIG (reference sequence). This CDR3 region has 15 residues. The CDR3 DNA sequence: TGTGCCTGGAGTACTCGACTAGGGAGCAGTGAAAAACTGTTTTTT. It is translated as CAWSTRLGSSEKLFF.